This T cell receptor (beta chain) was profiled in a study of blood T cell repertoires in COVID-19. As for the study in general: COVID-19 samples, acute and convalescent, were from the United States, Italy and Spain. PBMCs, B-cell-depleted T cells, or T cells provided the cDNA or gDNA that made up the material.

Authors' methods: Researchers report that nucleated cell counts were estimated from reference gene primer amplification. The data were produced by immunoSEQ multiplex PCR, yet TCRdb's version contains in-frame clones alone and is incomplete. V and J calls plus clone size are reproduced from that table; the DNA served to infer D and trimming. The sample has around 190,000 clones; approximately 90% are singletons. V lost 8 bases and J 7 bases, leaving 8 bases between the germline ends. This CDR3 contains 11 residues. This clonotype was obtained from a human donor in a cohort sampled during active COVID-19. Input material: peripheral blood. The chain joins TRBV12-3 or TRBV12-4 to TRBJ2-2, with TRBD2 as a possible D gene (5 bases). CDR3 coding DNA: TGTGCCAGCCAGAGGGTCGGGGAGCTGTTTTTT. Translating gives CASQRVGELFF.